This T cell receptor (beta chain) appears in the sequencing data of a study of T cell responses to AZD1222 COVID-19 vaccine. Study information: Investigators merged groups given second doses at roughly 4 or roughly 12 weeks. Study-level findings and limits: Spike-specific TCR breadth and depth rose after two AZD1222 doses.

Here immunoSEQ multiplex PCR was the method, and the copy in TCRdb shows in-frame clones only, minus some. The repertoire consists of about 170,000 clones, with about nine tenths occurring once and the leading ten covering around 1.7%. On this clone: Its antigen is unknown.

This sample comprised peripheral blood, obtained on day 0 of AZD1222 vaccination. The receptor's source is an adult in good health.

The CDR3 is CASSLAQDFEAFF. The CDR3 DNA is TGTGCCAGCAGTTTAGCACAGGACTTTGAAGCTTTCTTT. The rearrangement links TRBV12-3 or TRBV12-4 to TRBJ1-1; perhaps TRBD1 as D (5 bases). With 0 bases removed from V and 7 bases from J, the gap between germline ends came to 9 bases. There are 13 residues in the CDR3.